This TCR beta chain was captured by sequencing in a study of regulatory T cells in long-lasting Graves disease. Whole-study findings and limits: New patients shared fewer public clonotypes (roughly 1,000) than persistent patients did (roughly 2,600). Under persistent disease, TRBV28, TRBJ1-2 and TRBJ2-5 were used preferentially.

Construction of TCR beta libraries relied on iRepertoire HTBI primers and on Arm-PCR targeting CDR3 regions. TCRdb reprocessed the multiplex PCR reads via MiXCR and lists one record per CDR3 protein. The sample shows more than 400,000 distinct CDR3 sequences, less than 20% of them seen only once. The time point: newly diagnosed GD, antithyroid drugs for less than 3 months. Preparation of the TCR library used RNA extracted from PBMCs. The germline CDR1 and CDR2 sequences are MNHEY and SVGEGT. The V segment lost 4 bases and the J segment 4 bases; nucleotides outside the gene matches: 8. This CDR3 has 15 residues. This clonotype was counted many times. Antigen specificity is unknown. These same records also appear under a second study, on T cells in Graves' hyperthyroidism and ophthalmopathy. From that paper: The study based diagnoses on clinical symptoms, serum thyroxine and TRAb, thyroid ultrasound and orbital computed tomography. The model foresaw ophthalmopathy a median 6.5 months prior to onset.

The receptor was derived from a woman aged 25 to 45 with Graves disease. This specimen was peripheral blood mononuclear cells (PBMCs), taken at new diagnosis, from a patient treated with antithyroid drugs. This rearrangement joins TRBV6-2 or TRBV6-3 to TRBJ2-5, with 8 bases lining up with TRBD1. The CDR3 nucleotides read TGTGCCAGCAGTTCCGACAGGGGAAAAGGAGAGACCCAGTACTTC. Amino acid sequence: CASSSDRGKGETQYF.